Listed here are 5 T cell receptor beta chains from one sample, sequenced in a study of T-cell reconstitution after alpha-beta-depleted transplantation in children. The library targeted TCRbeta and was prepared with unique molecular identifiers. Using its own MiXCR run on the PCR reads, TCRdb lists one record per CDR3 protein. The sample has 200,000 to 300,000 distinct CDR3 sequences, under 30% seen once; the top ten hold more than 2%. The input for sequencing was PBMCs, taken before TCRalphabeta/CD19-depleted stem cell transplant. These receptors were collected from a girl aged 2 to 9 with Fanconi anemia, due to receive a stem cell transplant.

The V and J genes are TRBV20-1 and TRBJ2-7, with D perhaps matching TRBD1 (5 bases). V was clipped by 7 bases and J by 3 bases, with 16 bases between them. CDR1 DFQATT and CDR2 SNEGSKA come from the germline V gene (reference sequence). This CDR3 has 13 residues. CDR3 sequence: CSGIETVFYEQYF. CDR3 nucleotide sequence: TGCAGTGGTATCGAGACAGTTTTCTACGAGCAGTACTTC.

V usage is TRBV4-1 and J usage is TRBJ2-3; maybe TRBD1 (5 bases). The V end lost 1 base, the J end lost 6 bases, and 8 bases lay between the germline ends. Germline V lookup: CDR1 MGHRA, CDR2 YSYEKL. The CDR3 has 13 residues. Written as DNA, the CDR3 is TGCGCCAGCAGCCAAGGGGCAGGGGATACGCAGTATTTT. Residues: CASSQGAGDTQYF.

This clonotype was counted at least ten times. The V call is TRBV29-1, the J call TRBJ2-1; D might be TRBD2 (6 bases). The V gene's germline CDR1 is SQVTM and CDR2 ANQGSEA. Trimming left V 6 bases short and J 4 bases short, with 10 bases between. This CDR3 spans 12 amino acids. The CDR3 coding sequence is TGCAGCGTGGAGGGACGGTACAATGAGCAGTTCTTC. Its protein product is CSVEGRYNEQFF.

This clonotype has only a few counts. The J gene is TRBJ2-1, the V gene TRBV21-1; the D call of TRBD1 is as the table states it, not checked on the DNA. TRBV21-1 is a listed pseudogene. The CDR3 covers 18 residues. The CDR3 loop is CASSKVSGQKGTYNEQFF. DNA for the CDR3: TGTGCCAGCAGCAAAGTTTCGGGACAAAAGGGGACCTACAATGAGCAGTTCTTC.

This clonotype has ten or more counts. The genes are TRBV6-5 and TRBJ1-3; perhaps TRBD1 as D (5 bases). This CDR3 spans 15 amino acids. Trimming removed 0 bases from V and 4 bases from J, with 10 bases in between. In germline, CDR1 is MNHEY, CDR2 SVGAGI. CDR3: CASSYSTGPGNTIYF. The CDR3 nucleotides read TGTGCCAGCAGTTACTCGACGGGGCCCGGAAACACCATATATTTT.